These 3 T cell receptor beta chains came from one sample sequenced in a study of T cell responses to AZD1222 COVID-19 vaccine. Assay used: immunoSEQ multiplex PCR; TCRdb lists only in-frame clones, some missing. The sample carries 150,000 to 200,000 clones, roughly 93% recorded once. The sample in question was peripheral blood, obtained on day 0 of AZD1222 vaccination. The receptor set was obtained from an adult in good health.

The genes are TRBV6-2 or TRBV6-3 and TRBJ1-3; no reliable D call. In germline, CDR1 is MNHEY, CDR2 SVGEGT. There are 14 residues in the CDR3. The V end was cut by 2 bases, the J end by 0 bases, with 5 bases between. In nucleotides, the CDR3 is TGTGCCAGCAGTTACACGGTCTCTGGAAACACCATATATTTT. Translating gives CASSYTVSGNTIYF.

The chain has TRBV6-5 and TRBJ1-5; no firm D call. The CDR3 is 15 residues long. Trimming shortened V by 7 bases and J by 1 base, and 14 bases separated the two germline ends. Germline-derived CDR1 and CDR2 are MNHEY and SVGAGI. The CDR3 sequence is CASIIAIASNQPQHF. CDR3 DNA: TGTGCCAGCATTATCGCGATTGCGAGCAATCAGCCCCAGCATTTT.

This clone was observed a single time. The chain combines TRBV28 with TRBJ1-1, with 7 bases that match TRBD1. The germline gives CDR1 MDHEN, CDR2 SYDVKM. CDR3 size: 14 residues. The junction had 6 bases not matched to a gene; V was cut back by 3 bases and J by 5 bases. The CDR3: CASSLDRSRTEAFF. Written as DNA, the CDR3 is TGTGCCAGCAGTTTGGACAGGTCGAGAACTGAAGCTTTCTTT.